A selection of T cell receptor beta chains follows, all from one sample in a study of CD8+ T cells in alopecia areata. Using immunoSEQ multiplex PCR, the repertoire was profiled, and TCRdb retains in-frame clones only, with some absent. The sample records around 120,000 clones, about three fifths being singletons. Sequences were derived from CD8+ T cells sorted from blood, sampled at week 4, from a patient treated with tofacitinib. The receptors were gathered from a human donor with alopecia areata. Each CDR3 is given with its conserved first and last residue. The D gene is left open where the match is weak. Some rows have no size entry. The others give once, few or many, or a class for an expanded clone.

V	size	J	D	DNA	CDR3
TRBV27	.	TRBJ2-3	.	TGTGCCAGCAGTGGGGAGGGGGGCACAGATACGCAGTATTTT	CASSGEGGTDTQYF
TRBV27	.	TRBJ2-3	.	TGTGCCAGCAGTACGGCTGAGGGGTATACGCAGTATTTT	CASSTAEGYTQYF
TRBV27	.	TRBJ2-2	.	TGTGCCAGCAGTTCGCCTGGACGGACGAACACCGGGGAGCTGTTTTTT	CASSSPGRTNTGELFF
TRBV5-1	.	TRBJ2-1	TRBD1	TGCGCCAGCAGCCGCTCGGGACAGGGGAATGTCGGCTCCTACAATGAGCAGTTCTTC	CASSRSGQGNVGSYNEQFF
TRBV4-1	.	TRBJ1-1	.	TGCGCCAGCAGCCAAGATCTGGAGAGCACTGAAGCTTTCTTT	CASSQDLESTEAFF
TRBV30	.	TRBJ2-7	TRBD1	TGTGCCTGGAGTCTGGGGTTTGGACAGGGGGCTGAAGAGCAGTACTTC	CAWSLGFGQGAEEQYF
TRBV14	few	TRBJ1-2	.	TGTGCCAGCAGCCAAGTGGTAGGGCGGTATGGCTACACCTTC	CASSQVVGRYGYTF
TRBV30	.	TRBJ1-1	.	TGTGCCTGGAGCGGAGCCTTGAACACTGAAGCTTTCTTT	CAWSGALNTEAFF
TRBV30	.	TRBJ1-1	.	TGTGCCTGGAGTGGGTTGGGCACTGAAGCTTTCTTT	CAWSGLGTEAFF
TRBV29-1	.	TRBJ2-7	.	TGCAGCGTTGCCGGGAACTACGAGCAGTACTTC	CSVAGNYEQYF
TRBV15	few	TRBJ2-7	TRBD1	TGTGCCACCAGCAGTGGGACAGGGGAGGACTGGGACGAGCAGTACTTC	CATSSGTGEDWDEQYF
TRBV13	.	TRBJ2-5	.	TGTGCCAGCAGCAATTCCAGGGTTCACGAGACCCAGTACTTC	CASSNSRVHETQYF
TRBV11-2	.	TRBJ2-3	.	TGTGCCAGCAGCTTAGGGGTTGGGAGGAGAGATACGCAGTATTTT	CASSLGVGRRDTQYF
TRBV14	.	TRBJ2-1	.	TGTGCCAGCAGCCCCTACGGCCTATCCTACAATGAGCAGTTCTTC	CASSPYGLSYNEQFF
TRBV4-1	.	TRBJ1-1	.	TGCGCCAGCAGCCGGCATCTTAGGAACACTGAAGCTTTCTTT	CASSRHLRNTEAFF
TRBV5-1	.	TRBJ2-6	.	TGCGCCAGCAGCGACCCCATGAATCGGTCTGGGGCCAACGTCCTGACTTTC	CASSDPMNRSGANVLTF
TRBV30	.	TRBJ1-1	.	TGTGCCTGGAGTCCCGGAATTCCTGAAGCTTTCTTT	CAWSPGIPEAFF
TRBV15	.	TRBJ2-7	.	TGTGCCACCAGCAGCGACAGCCACTACGAGCAGTACTTC	CATSSDSHYEQYF
TRBV4-1	.	TRBJ1-4	.	TGCGCCAGCAGCCATTGGCTCGCCGATAATGAAAAACTGTTTTTT	CASSHWLADNEKLFF
TRBV28	few	TRBJ2-7	TRBD2	TGTGCCAGCAGTATCGCGGGGGGGGACCACGAGCAGTACTTC	CASSIAGGDHEQYF
TRBV9	.	TRBJ2-7	.	TGTGCCAGCAGGTCTCAGGACAGCTACGAGCAGTACTTC	CASRSQDSYEQYF
TRBV5-6	.	TRBJ2-7	TRBD1	TGTGCCAGCAGCTCGGACAGGGGTTTATCCTACGAGCAGTACTTC	CASSSDRGLSYEQYF
TRBV30	.	TRBJ2-3	.	TGTGCCTGGGGGGGAGGTAGCACAGATACGCAGTATTTT	CAWGGGSTDTQYF
TRBV7-6	once	TRBJ1-1	.	TGTGCCAGCAGCTTTCAGGGAATGGAAGCTTTCTTT	CASSFQGMEAFF
TRBV9	.	TRBJ2-5	TRBD2	TGTGCCAGCAGCGGGGATGGGACTAGCCAAGAGACCCAGTACTTC	CASSGDGTSQETQYF
TRBV29-1	.	TRBJ2-2	TRBD2	TGCAGCGTTGGCGGGGAACTAGCGGGGGAGGCCGCGAACACCGGGGAGCTGTTTTTT	CSVGGELAGEAANTGELFF
TRBV29-1	few	TRBJ2-7	TRBD1	TGCAGCGTCGACACGACAGGGAGCTACGAGCAGTACTTC	CSVDTTGSYEQYF
TRBV15	.	TRBJ2-1	.	TGTGCCACCAGCAGAGTAGGGAATGAGCAGTTCTTC	CATSRVGNEQFF
TRBV4-1	.	TRBJ2-7	TRBD1	TGCGCCAGCAGCCAAGGGACAGGGGGCAGCTACGAGCAGTACTTC	CASSQGTGGSYEQYF
TRBV28	.	TRBJ1-1	.	TGTGCCAGCAGGCCCTGGGGGGCTTTGAATGAAGCTTTCTTT	CASRPWGALNEAFF
TRBV30	once	TRBJ1-1	TRBD1	TGTGCCTGGAGTCCTCGACAGGGGAACACTGAAGCTTTCTTT	CAWSPRQGNTEAFF
TRBV7-2	.	TRBJ2-1	.	TGTGCCAGCAGCGTAGGTGGGGGGGCTGGGAATGAGCAGTTCTTC	CASSVGGGAGNEQFF
TRBV10-3	.	TRBJ1-5	.	TGTGCCATCAGTGAGGCAGGGGTTGGCAATCAGCCCCAGCATTTT	CAISEAGVGNQPQHF
TRBV29-1	once	TRBJ1-2	.	TGCAGCGTTGAAGGATTGGAGTCTGGCTACACCTTC	CSVEGLESGYTF
TRBV7-8	.	TRBJ2-7	TRBD1	TGTGCCAGCAGCTTACAGGGGGCAGGGTACGAGCAGTACTTC	CASSLQGAGYEQYF
TRBV11-2	.	TRBJ1-1	.	TGTGCCAGCAGCCAAGAATACGGGACTGAAGCTTTCTTT	CASSQEYGTEAFF
TRBV5-1	once	TRBJ2-1	.	TGCGCCAGCAGCTTGGCCGGTCCCTACAATGAGCAGTTCTTC	CASSLAGPYNEQFF
TRBV29-1	.	TRBJ2-7	TRBD2	TGCAGCGTAAGGACTAGCGGGAGCTACGAGCAGTACTTC	CSVRTSGSYEQYF
TRBV19	.	TRBJ1-1	.	TGTGCCAGTAGTATTGGAGCCGAAGCTTTCTTT	CASSIGAEAFF
TRBV29-1	.	TRBJ2-2	.	TGCAGCGTAGTCTTGTCCGGGGAGCTGTTTTTT	CSVVLSGELFF
TRBV5-1	.	TRBJ2-1	.	TGCGCCAGCAGCTTGGTTTACAATGAGCAGTTCTTC	CASSLVYNEQFF
TRBV29-1	few	TRBJ1-1	.	TGCAGCGTTGAAGCCAACGGGGCAGGGATAAAGTTT	CSVEANGAGIKF
TRBV5-6	.	TRBJ2-1	.	TGTGCCAGCAGCCTACCGGACGACCCTGAGTTCTTC	CASSLPDDPEFF
TRBV29-1	once	TRBJ1-2	.	TGCAGCGTTGAAGATCTGGGTATCAACTATGGCTACACCTTC	CSVEDLGINYGYTF
TRBV27	few	TRBJ2-3	TRBD2	TGTGCCAGCAGTTTACTTTGGCTAGCGGGGGGCACAGATACGCAGTATTTT	CASSLLWLAGGTDTQYF
TRBV29-1	.	TRBJ2-7	TRBD1	TGCAGCGTTGAAGGGGACAGGGGCGAGCAGTACTTC	CSVEGDRGEQYF
TRBV29-1	.	TRBJ1-2	.	TGCAGCTTAGACGGTGAGGACGGAGGCTACACCTTC	CSLDGEDGGYTF
TRBV2	.	TRBJ2-2	.	TGTGCCAGCAGTGAGGTGGGGGTAGCTCCGAACACCGGGGAGCTGTTTTTT	CASSEVGVAPNTGELFF
TRBV30	.	TRBJ2-3	.	TGTGCCTGGAGTTCAGACAGCACAGATACGCAGTATTTT	CAWSSDSTDTQYF
TRBV5-6	few	TRBJ2-1	TRBD2	TGTGCCAGCAGCTTGCGGGGGGGCCCGCACAATGAGCAGTTCTTC	CASSLRGGPHNEQFF